Only a few counts were recorded for the clone carrying this TCR beta chain. Antigen: not known. This record comes from a study of T cell repertoires in cytomegalovirus infection. Study-wide context: Newly reported HLA-C-restricted and thoroughly characterized HLA-B-restricted CMV epitopes were employed.

From the reads, TCRdb called clonotypes with MiXCR, one entry per CDR3 protein. The sample lists 700,000 to 950,000 distinct CDR3 sequences, approximately 30% occurring once. This CDR3 spans 12 amino acids. Germline V lookup: CDR1 MNHEY, CDR2 SVGAGI. The V and J ends lost 8 bases and 5 bases, in that order; junction bases with no gene match: 5. The chain carries TRBV6-5 and TRBJ1-1; 7 nucleotides align to TRBD1. The material was cultured CD8+ T cells from PBMCs, obtained from culture after CMV antigen stimulation. The source is a human donor in good health (CMV status not recorded). Some clones in this sample may be carry-over from other donors' samples. The CDR3 spells CASRRGRTEAFF. CDR3 bases: TGTGCCAGCCGGAGGGGGCGGACTGAAGCTTTCTTT.